What follows is one T cell receptor (beta chain) and its context. The data stem from a study of technical replicates of blood from a few donors. There are 14 residues in the CDR3. The V gene's germline CDR1 is SGHTA and CDR2 FQGNSA. The V end was cut by 8 bases, the J end by 5 bases, with 18 bases between. Some clones are missing from TCRdb's copy, which holds only in-frame ones; the method was immunoSEQ multiplex PCR. Here the sample spans 35,000 to 50,000 clones, 96% being singletons. Sequences were obtained from T cells isolated from PBMCs. This chain joins TRBV7-2 and TRBJ1-1; D may be TRBD1 (5 bases). The TCR originated in a human donor in good health. CDR3: CASGIPGIGTEAFF. The CDR3 region has the DNA TGTGCCAGCGGCATACCAGGGATCGGAACTGAAGCTTTCTTT. Based on the CDR3 plus reference TRBV7-2 and TRBJ1-1, the full variable domain is GAGVSQSPSNKVTEKGKDVELRCDPISGHTALYWYRQSLGQGLEFLIYFQGNSAPDKSGLPSDRFSAERTGGSVSTLTIQRTQQEDSAVYLCASGIPGIGTEAFFGQGTRLTVV.